The clone carrying this TCR beta chain was seen a handful of times. Its specificity is unknown. Treatment of the sample: about 20 received Ad26.COV2.S at low or high dose, single or two shots; 5 received placebo; per-sample allocation not given. Sampling occurred on day 63 after the first vaccine or placebo injection. These data are taken from a study of Ad26.COV2.S vaccination and SARS-CoV-2 variants. Study-wide results and limits: The TCR breadth and depth analyses may have understated or missed part of the total T cell responses.

Here immunoSEQ multiplex PCR was the method, and the copy in TCRdb shows in-frame clones only, minus some. The table lists 350,000 to 400,000 clones, about nine tenths of them singletons. The CDR3 consists of 15 residues. V lost 4 bases, J lost 0 bases, and 10 bases lay in between. Germline V gene lookup returns CDR1 SGHNT and CDR2 YYREEE (reference sequence). The chain links TRBV5-4 to TRBJ1-4; D perhaps matches TRBD1 (5 bases). This sequence was found in a person aged 18 to 65 who received the Ad26.COV2.S COVID-19 vaccine or a placebo. This specimen was peripheral blood, taken in a trial of Ad26.COV2.S vaccine versus placebo. CDR3 coding DNA: TGTGCCAGCAGCCACGGGGGGACAACTAATGAAAAACTGTTTTTT. The encoded protein is CASSHGGTTNEKLFF.